This TCR beta chain was sequenced for a study of blood T cell repertoires in COVID-19. Original methodology: Cell counts per sample came from amplifying reference gene primers. Profiled with immunoSEQ multiplex PCR; TCRdb holds only in-frame clones, not every one. V and J calls and clone size are those listed in that table; D and trimming were worked out from the DNA. The table has about 200,000 clones, approximately 82% seen once. The CDR3 is made up of 14 amino acids. Germline loops: CDR1 MNHNS, CDR2 SASEGT. V was cut by 3 bases and J by 4 bases, with 12 bases left in between. A few counts support this clone.

Input material: peripheral blood. This sequence joins TRBV6-1 and TRBJ2-5; a possible D gene is TRBD2 (6 bases). The source is a human donor with acute or convalescent COVID-19. The donor label of this sample is uncertain. CDR3 protein: CASSEGGTGETQYF. For the CDR3, the DNA is TGTGCCAGCAGTGAGGGGGGAACGGGAGAGACCCAGTACTTC.